A single T cell receptor beta chain is shown here with its context. Its antigen is not identified. Donors counted as nominally healthy when sampled, yet unrecorded immune exposures were likely. The data belong to a study of cytomegalovirus exposure and HLA in healthy donors. For the study at large: Inside one of the first data releases sat tens of millions of unique TCRs taken from HLA-typed donors. Notes on the study in general: In a later analysis, V- and J-gene trimming of beta chains associated with a DCLRE1C missense variant, replicated independently. Data from an earlier analysis indicated that most TCR beta V segments were productive either about 90% or about 30% of the time.

A multiplex PCR was run with 60 Vbeta primers and 13 Jbeta primers. This table comes from immunoSEQ multiplex PCR, and its TCRdb copy is limited to in-frame clones, with some not included. The data hold 250,000 or so clones, with more than 75% observed a single time. V lost 5 bases, J lost 6 bases, and 14 bases lay in between. This CDR3 is built from 14 residues. Germline assignment: CDR1 MDHEN and CDR2 SYDVKM. This receptor was taken from a human donor in good health. Sequences were obtained from PBMCs. This chain connects TRBV28 to TRBJ1-5; D might be TRBD1 (6 bases). Here the CDR3 DNA reads TGTGCCAGCAGTCTACAGGGATTCGGTCAGCCCCAGCATTTT. Amino acids: CASSLQGFGQPQHF.